Presented here are 7 T cell receptor beta chains from one specimen sequenced in a study of identical twins. One entry per CDR3 protein results from TCRdb running MiXCR on the 5' RACE reads. Counted here are around 570,000 distinct CDR3 sequences, around a tenth occurring once; the ten biggest clones make up roughly 3.2%. This same sample was also part of a study on yellow fever vaccine responses in identical twins.

Sample: PBMCs. The receptor source for this set is a woman aged 18 to 35 in good health.

This clonotype has just a few counts. The chain employs TRBV24-1 and TRBJ2-1, with TRBD2 matching over 9 bases. Germline assignment: CDR1 KGHDR and CDR2 SFDVKD. Trimming at V came to 4 bases and at J to 2 bases, leaving 5 bases not matched to a gene. This CDR3 spans 16 amino acids. The DNA for the CDR3 is TGTGCCACCAGTGAAAGAGCGGGAGGAACCTACAATGAGCAGTTCTTC. Translating gives CATSERAGGTYNEQFF.

The chain couples TRBV3-1 to TRBJ1-5; D not resolved. Germline V gene lookup returns CDR1 LGHDT and CDR2 YNNKEL (reference sequence). V gave up 4 bases and J gave up 7 bases, with 11 bases separating them. This CDR3 has 13 amino acids. CDR3 sequence reads: CASSPNPGQPQHF. Here the CDR3 DNA reads TGTGCCAGCAGCCCGAACCCGGGGCAGCCCCAGCATTTT.

This clonotype occurred a few times. The gene calls are TRBV28 and TRBJ2-3, with TRBD2 matching 13 bases. CDR1 MDHEN and CDR2 SYDVKM come from the germline V gene. The junction had 15 bases not matched to a gene; V was cut back by 6 bases and J by 0 bases. The CDR3 is 20 amino acids. Written as DNA, the CDR3 is TGTGCCAGCAGACCCACCCGACTAGCGGGAGGCGTCACTAGCACAGATACGCAGTATTTT. It is translated as CASRPTRLAGGVTSTDTQYF.

This clonotype occurred a few times. The chain joins TRBV7-9 to TRBJ2-7, with D uncertain. The germline V and J ends were trimmed by 1 base and 4 bases, with 11 bases remaining between them. Germline-derived CDR1 and CDR2 are SEHNR and FQNEAQ (reference sequence). The CDR3 sequence is 14 residues long. The CDR3 spells CASSLDPWRYEQYF. The CDR3 nucleotides are TGTGCCAGCAGCTTAGATCCATGGCGGTACGAGCAGTACTTC.

This clonotype was counted many times. The chain couples TRBV6-5 to TRBJ1-4; maybe TRBD1 (5 bases). There are 16 residues in the CDR3. With 0 bases removed from V and 0 bases from J, the gap between germline ends came to 8 bases. Looked up from germline, CDR1 is MNHEY and CDR2 is SVGAGI. The CDR3 DNA sequence: TGTGCCAGCAGTTACTCAGGGGCGGCAACTAATGAAAAACTGTTTTTT. Its translation is CASSYSGAATNEKLFF.

This rearrangement joins TRBV11-3 to TRBJ2-1, with 7 nucleotides matching TRBD2. Losses at the gene ends were 0 bases for V and 1 base for J; bases not matched to a gene: 3. This CDR3 comprises 16 residues. Germline V gene sequence: CDR1 SGHNT, CDR2 YENEEA. The CDR3 loop reads CASSLDWRESYNEQFF. The CDR3 DNA reads as TGTGCCAGCAGCTTAGATTGGCGGGAGTCCTACAATGAGCAGTTCTTC.

This clonotype was counted a few times. The chain links TRBV7-3 to TRBJ2-1; maybe TRBD1 (6 bases). The V gene's germline CDR1 is SGHTA and CDR2 FQGTGA. Trimming cost V 2 bases and J 8 bases, with 25 bases left between them. This CDR3 is 18 amino acids long. CDR3 nucleotides: TGTGCCAGCAGCTTAGGGCCCGGTTCAGACAGGAGCAAGGATGAGCAGTTCTTC. Protein: CASSLGPGSDRSKDEQFF. The full variable domain, completed using reference TRBV7-3 and TRBJ2-1, is GAGVSQTPSNKVTEKGKYVELRCDPISGHTALYWYRQSLGQGPEFLIYFQGTGAADDSGLPNDRFFAVRPEGSVSTLKIQRTERGDSAVYLCASSLGPGSDRSKDEQFFGPGTRLTVL.